Here is one T cell receptor beta chain with its context. Antigen specificity is unknown. The data stem from a study of CD8 T cells in ankylosing spondylitis. Whole-study results and caveats: Characteristic, it appeared, of ankylosing spondylitis blood was a TCR beta motif of roughly eight highly homologous variants. Clones linked to the disease showed a CD8+ phenotype. They occurred at relatively low frequencies in peripheral blood.

TCRdb reprocessed the 5' RACE reads via MiXCR and lists one record per CDR3 protein. The sample has under 170,000 distinct CDR3 sequences, approximately 44% seen once. The CDR3 runs to 16 residues. CDR1 and CDR2 (germline): DFQATT, SNEGSKA (reference sequence). With 2 bases removed from V and 1 base from J, the gap between germline ends came to 15 bases. The material sequenced was synovial fluid, either unsorted or a sorted T cell fraction (not recorded which). The TCR comes from a male donor with ankylosing spondylitis. The V call is TRBV20-1, the J call TRBJ1-3, with D maybe TRBD1 (6 bases). CDR3 nucleotides: TGCAGTGCTAGAAGGGCGGACAGCCCTTCTGGAAACACCATATATTTT. Its protein is CSARRADSPSGNTIYF.